The entry below gives a single TCR beta chain sequence along with its context. This record belongs to a study of blood T cell repertoires in COVID-19. Sequencing was performed with immunoSEQ multiplex PCR; in TCRdb, only in-frame clones are kept and a portion is missing. The repertoire consists of approximately 99,000 clones, with about 87% occurring once and the leading ten covering approximately 20%. The sequenced sample consisted of peripheral blood. The source is a human donor in a cohort sampled during active COVID-19.

CDR3 region: CASSLFRTSGHTGELFF. The DNA of the CDR3 is TGTGCCAGCAGTTTATTCCGGACTAGCGGCCACACCGGGGAGCTGTTTTTT. V gene TRBV27 combines with J gene TRBJ2-2, with 10 bases fitting TRBD2. The junction had 5 bases not matched to a gene; V was cut back by 1 base and J by 3 bases. Germline assignment: CDR1 MNHEY and CDR2 SMNVEV (reference sequence). This CDR3 spans 17 amino acids.